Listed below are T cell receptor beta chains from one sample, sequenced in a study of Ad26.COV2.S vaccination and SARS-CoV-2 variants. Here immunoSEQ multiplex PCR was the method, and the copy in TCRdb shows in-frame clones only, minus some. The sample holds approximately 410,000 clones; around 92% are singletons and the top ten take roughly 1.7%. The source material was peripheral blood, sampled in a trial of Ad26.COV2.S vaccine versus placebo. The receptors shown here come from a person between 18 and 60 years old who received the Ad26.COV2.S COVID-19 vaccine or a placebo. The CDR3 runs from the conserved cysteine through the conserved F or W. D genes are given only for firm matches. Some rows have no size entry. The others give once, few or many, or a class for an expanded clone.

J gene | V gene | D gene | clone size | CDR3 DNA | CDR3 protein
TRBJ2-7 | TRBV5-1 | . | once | TGCGCCAGCAAGAGAGACAGGGAGGAATCCTGGGAGCAGTACTTC | CASKRDREESWEQYF
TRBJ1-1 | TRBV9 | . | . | TGTGCCAGCAGTGACCACAGGGCAGGCACTGAAGCTTTCTTT | CASSDHRAGTEAFF
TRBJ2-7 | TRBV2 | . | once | TGTGCCAGCAGTGACTGGGACTCGTCTTGGACAATAATAAACTACGAGCAGTACTTC | CASSDWDSSWTIINYEQYF
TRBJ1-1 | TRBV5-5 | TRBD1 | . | TGTGCCAGCAGCGGAAGACAGGGGGCGTATACTGAAGCTTTCTTT | CASSGRQGAYTEAFF
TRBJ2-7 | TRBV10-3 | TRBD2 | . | TGTGCCATCAGTGAGTCGAGCGGGACGGCTACCTACGAGCAGTACTTC | CAISESSGTATYEQYF
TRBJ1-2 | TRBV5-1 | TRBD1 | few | TGCGCCAGCAGACAGGGGACCAACTATGGCTACACCTTC | CASRQGTNYGYTF
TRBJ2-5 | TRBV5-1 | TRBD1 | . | TGCGCCAGCAGCCCGCAGGGGGTTCAAGAGACCCAGTACTTC | CASSPQGVQETQYF
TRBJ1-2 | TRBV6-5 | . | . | TGTGCCAGCAGTTACTCAGAGGGGGGCTATGGCTACACCTTC | CASSYSEGGYGYTF
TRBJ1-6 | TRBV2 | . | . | TGTGCCAGCAGTGAAGCGCTTCCCGGACAGAACAATTCACCCCTCCACTTT | CASSEALPGQNNSPLHF
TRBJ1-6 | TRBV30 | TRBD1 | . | TGTGCCTGGAGTGAGACCGGGACAGGGGGCGGGACCCTCCACTTT | CAWSETGTGGGTLHF
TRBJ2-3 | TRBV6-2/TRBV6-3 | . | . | TGTGCCAGCAGTTACTTGCGGGGATTCACAGATACGCAGTATTTT | CASSYLRGFTDTQYF
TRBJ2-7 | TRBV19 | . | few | TGTGCCAGTAGTATAGACACAGGGCCTGAACCCTACGAGCAGTACTTC | CASSIDTGPEPYEQYF
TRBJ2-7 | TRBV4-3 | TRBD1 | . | TGCGCCAGCAGCCAGGGGACAGGGGAGGGCGAGCAGTACTTC | CASSQGTGEGEQYF
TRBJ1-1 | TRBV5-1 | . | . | TGCGCCAGCAGCTTGGAGGGGAACTGGGCCACTGAAGCTTTCTTT | CASSLEGNWATEAFF
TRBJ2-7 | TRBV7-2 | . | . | TGTGCCAGCTCACCGGGACAAAGGACCTACGAGCAGTACTTC | CASSPGQRTYEQYF
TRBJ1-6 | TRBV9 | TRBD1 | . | TGTGCCAGCTCCGCCGGAACCGGGACAGTTCTTTCACCCCTCCACTTT | CASSAGTGTVLSPLHF
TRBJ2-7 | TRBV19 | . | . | TGTGCCAGTAGTAGGCGGGGACAGCGCGCTGGCGAGCAGTACTTC | CASSRRGQRAGEQYF
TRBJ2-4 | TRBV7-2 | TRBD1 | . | TGTGCCAGCAGCCCGAGGACAGGGCCCACCAAAAACATTCAGTACTTC | CASSPRTGPTKNIQYF
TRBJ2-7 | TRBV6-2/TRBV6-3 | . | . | TGTGCCAGCAGTTACTCGACTGGCAGGGGCTACGAGCAGTACTTC | CASSYSTGRGYEQYF
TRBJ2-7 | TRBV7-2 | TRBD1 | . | TGTGCCAGCAGCCATTGGGACAGCATGTACGAGCAGTACTTC | CASSHWDSMYEQYF
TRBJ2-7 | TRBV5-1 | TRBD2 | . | TGCGCCAGCGCCGGGACTAGCGGGGGCCGGGAGCAGTACTTC | CASAGTSGGREQYF
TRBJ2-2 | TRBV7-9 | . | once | TGTGCCAGCAGCTTCCCTTCTCAGGGGGGATTAACCGGGGAGCTGTTTTTT | CASSFPSQGGLTGELFF
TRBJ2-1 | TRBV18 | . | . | TGTGCCAGCTCGTTCCAGCTGGGGTCTGAGCAGTTCTTC | CASSFQLGSEQFF
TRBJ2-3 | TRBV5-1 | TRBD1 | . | TGCGCCAGCAGCTTGGAGGACAGGGGGGCAGATACGCAGTATTTT | CASSLEDRGADTQYF
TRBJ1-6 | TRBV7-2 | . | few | TGTGCCAGCAGCTCCGGTGCAGGGGCTGGTTCACCCCTCCACTTT | CASSSGAGAGSPLHF
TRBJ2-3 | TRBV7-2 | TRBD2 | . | TGTGCCAGCAGCCTTAGCGGGGGTAGACTAGATACGCAGTATTTT | CASSLSGGRLDTQYF
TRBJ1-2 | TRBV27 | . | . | TGTGCCAGCAGTTTACAGGGAAGTGGGTATGGCTACACCTTC | CASSLQGSGYGYTF
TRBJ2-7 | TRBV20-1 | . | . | TGCAGTGCTAGTGCTTCATACAGCTACGAGCAGTACTTC | CSASASYSYEQYF
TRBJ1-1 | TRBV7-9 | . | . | TGTGCCAGCAGCACCTCAGGGTCCACTGAAGCTTTCTTT | CASSTSGSTEAFF
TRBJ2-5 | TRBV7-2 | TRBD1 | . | TGTGCCAGCAGCCCGAGTGGACAGGCTCTCCAAGAGACCCAGTACTTC | CASSPSGQALQETQYF
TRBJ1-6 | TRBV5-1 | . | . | TGCGCCAGCAGCCGCGGACAGCGAGATTCACCCCTCCACTTT | CASSRGQRDSPLHF
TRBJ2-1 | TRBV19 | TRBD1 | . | TGTGCCAGTAGTATGCCGAACAGGGGGCACGGGAATGAGCAGTTCTTC | CASSMPNRGHGNEQFF
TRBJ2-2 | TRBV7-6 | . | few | TGTGCCAGCAGCCCCCGGGGAGGATCGGGGGCGACTGGCACCGGGGAGCTGTTTTTT | CASSPRGGSGATGTGELFF
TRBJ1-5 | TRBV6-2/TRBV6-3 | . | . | TGTGCCAGCAGTTACTCGTTTTACAGTCGTCTTAGCAATCAGCCCCAGCATTTT | CASSYSFYSRLSNQPQHF
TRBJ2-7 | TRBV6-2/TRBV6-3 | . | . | TGTGCCAGCAGTTATACAGACGAGCAGTACTTC | CASSYTDEQYF
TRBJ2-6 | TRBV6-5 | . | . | TGTGCCAGCAGTTACTCGTTTGGCTCTGGGGCCAACGTCCTGACTTTC | CASSYSFGSGANVLTF
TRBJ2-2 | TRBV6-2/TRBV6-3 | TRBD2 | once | TGTGCCAGCAGTTACCTAGCGGGGACCACCGGGGAGCTGTTTTTT | CASSYLAGTTGELFF
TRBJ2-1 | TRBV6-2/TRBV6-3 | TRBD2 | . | TGTGCCAGCAGTTACTCCCGGACTAGCGGGGAGTCCTACAATGAGCAGTTCTTC | CASSYSRTSGESYNEQFF
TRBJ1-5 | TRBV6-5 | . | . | TGTGCCAGCAGCGACAGTCTTAGCAATCAGCCCCAGCATTTT | CASSDSLSNQPQHF
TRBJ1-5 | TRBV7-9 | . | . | TGTGCCAGCAGGATCAAAACAGGTCCCCGAAGCAATCAGCCCCAGCATTTT | CASRIKTGPRSNQPQHF
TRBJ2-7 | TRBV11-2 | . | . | TGTGCCAGCACCACCAACAGCCAGCGAGGGGTATACGAGCAGTACTTC | CASTTNSQRGVYEQYF
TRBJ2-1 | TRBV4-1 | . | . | TGCGCCAGCAGCCAAGTACCCCCAGCGGTTCTGACCTACAATGAGCAGTTCTTC | CASSQVPPAVLTYNEQFF
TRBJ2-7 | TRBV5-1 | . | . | TGCGCCAGCAGCTTGGCGAGCTCCTACGAGCAGTACTTC | CASSLASSYEQYF